This T cell receptor (beta chain) appears in the sequencing data of a study of OX40 agonist ivuxolimab in advanced cancers. Study summary: The mean age was approximately 60 years, ranging from about 23 to 85, with more than 70% of participants male.

Samples of blood were obtained at baseline, on cycle 4 day 1, and on cycle 7 day 1. Concerning this clone itself: Its antigen is as yet unknown.

Repertoires were generated with immunoSEQ multiplex PCR, while TCRdb's copy carries only in-frame clones and drops some. The data show approximately 42,000 clones, about 81% seen once. Study-wide results and limits: In CD8+ T cells, expanded clones were on average more numerous than in CD4+.

This sample comprised CD4+ or CD8+ T cells sorted from blood, obtained in a trial of the OX40 agonist ivuxolimab. The clonotype comes from an adult with an advanced solid tumor such as melanoma, head and neck, liver or kidney cancer.

This CDR3 is CASSNNRGKETQYF. The DNA for the CDR3 is TGTGCCAGCAGCAACAACCGGGGCAAAGAGACCCAGTACTTC. The genes are TRBV7-2 and TRBJ2-5, with D perhaps matching TRBD1 or TRBD2 (5 bases each). The CDR3 is 14 amino acids. V lost 5 bases and J 3 bases, leaving 13 bases between the germline ends. Germline V gene data show CDR1 as SGHTA and CDR2 as FQGNSA. The whole variable domain, filled in from reference TRBV7-2 and TRBJ2-5, reads GAGVSQSPSNKVTEKGKDVELRCDPISGHTALYWYRQSLGQGLEFLIYFQGNSAPDKSGLPSDRFSAERTGGSVSTLTIQRTQQEDSAVYLCASSNNRGKETQYFGPGTRLLVL.